This is a list of T cell receptor beta chains from one sample in a study of blood T cell repertoires in COVID-19. The table came from immunoSEQ multiplex PCR; TCRdb's copy has only in-frame clones and leaves some out. In the table there are some 700,000 clones, more than 80% of which are singletons. Sequences were obtained from peripheral blood. Receptors were obtained from a woman aged 18-29 years with acute or convalescent COVID-19. The CDR3 runs from the conserved cysteine through the conserved F or W. The D gene is left open where the match is weak. Some rows have no size entry. The others give once, few or many, or a class for an expanded clone.

D,size,V,J,CDR3,DNA
TRBD2,NA,TRBV2,TRBJ2-3,CASSPGGGHGDTQYF,TGTGCCAGCAGTCCCGGGGGGGGGCATGGAGATACGCAGTATTTT
NA,NA,TRBV19,TRBJ2-1,CASSIMGGTPYNEQFF,TGTGCCAGTAGTATAATGGGCGGGACCCCCTACAATGAGCAGTTCTTC
NA,NA,TRBV5-1,TRBJ1-1,CASSALPGGNTEAFF,TGCGCCAGCAGCGCTCTACCTGGAGGGAACACTGAAGCTTTCTTT
NA,few,TRBV11-2,TRBJ1-2,CASSPLTVGGYGYTF,TGTGCCAGCAGCCCACTCACCGTGGGGGGCTATGGCTACACCTTC
TRBD2,NA,TRBV19,TRBJ2-3,CASSIALFGLAEYGTQYF,TGTGCCAGTAGTATAGCCCTTTTCGGGCTAGCGGAATACGGTACGCAGTATTTT
TRBD1,NA,TRBV5-4,TRBJ1-1,CASSRDRGDEAFF,TGTGCCAGCAGCCGCGACAGGGGGGATGAAGCTTTCTTT
TRBD1,NA,TRBV6-1,TRBJ1-2,CASREGDRSYGYTF,TGTGCCAGCAGGGAAGGGGACAGAAGCTATGGCTACACCTTC
TRBD1,NA,TRBV3-1/TRBV3-2,TRBJ1-2,CASSRRQGNYGYTF,TGTGCCAGCAGCCGGAGACAGGGGAACTATGGCTACACCTTC
NA,few,TRBV29-1,TRBJ1-5,CSVAAGEHQPQHF,TGCAGCGTTGCGGCAGGGGAACATCAGCCCCAGCATTTT
NA,NA,TRBV6-5,TRBJ1-2,CASSRGGPYGYTF,TGTGCCAGCAGCCGAGGGGGACCATATGGCTACACCTTC
NA,NA,TRBV15,TRBJ1-4,CATSREGALLEKLFF,TGTGCCACCAGCAGAGAGGGGGCCCTCCTTGAAAAACTGTTTTTT
NA,NA,TRBV28,TRBJ1-6,CASSPGQFNSPLHF,TGTGCCAGCAGCCCCGGACAGTTTAATTCACCCCTCCACTTT
NA,NA,TRBV5-4,TRBJ1-2,CASSLGGRPVYGYTF,TGTGCCAGCAGCTTGGGAGGGCGCCCGGTCTATGGCTACACCTTC
NA,NA,TRBV21-1,TRBJ1-1,CASSTRQGMNTEAFF,TGTGCCAGCAGCACCCGACAGGGGATGAACACTGAAGCTTTCTTT
NA,NA,TRBV5-1,TRBJ2-5,CASSLGGRETQYF,TGCGCCAGCAGCTTGGGAGGGCGGGAGACCCAGTACTTC
NA,NA,TRBV2,TRBJ1-4,CASRQTTNEKLFF,TGTGCCAGCCGACAGACAACTAATGAAAAACTGTTTTTT
NA,NA,TRBV2,TRBJ2-1,CASKGVGDEQFF,TGTGCCAGCAAGGGGGTCGGGGATGAGCAGTTCTTC
NA,NA,TRBV6-5,TRBJ2-7,CASAKRGYEQYF,TGTGCCAGCGCAAAAAGGGGCTACGAGCAGTACTTC
NA,NA,TRBV11-2,TRBJ2-7,CASSLDIGGYEQYF,TGTGCCAGCAGCTTAGATATCGGGGGCTACGAGCAGTACTTC
NA,NA,TRBV28,TRBJ1-1,CASTRGHENTEAFF,TGTGCCAGCACCAGGGGACACGAGAACACTGAAGCTTTCTTT
TRBD1,NA,TRBV11-2,TRBJ1-3,CASSVDRAPGNTIYF,TGTGCCAGCAGCGTCGACAGGGCCCCTGGAAACACCATATATTTT
TRBD1,NA,TRBV9,TRBJ1-4,CASSGGDRTNEKLFF,TGTGCCAGCAGCGGCGGGGACAGAACTAATGAAAAACTGTTTTTT
NA,NA,TRBV6-5,TRBJ1-6,CASTPGVYNSPLHF,TGTGCCAGCACCCCGGGGGTCTATAATTCACCCCTCCACTTT
NA,few,TRBV12-3/TRBV12-4,TRBJ1-2,CASSLGGDYGYTF,TGTGCCAGCAGCTTGGGGGGGGACTATGGCTACACCTTC
TRBD1,NA,TRBV5-1,TRBJ1-3,CASSLNPTGEATIYF,TGCGCCAGCAGCCTCAATCCGACAGGGGAAGCCACCATATATTTT
TRBD2,NA,TRBV20-1,TRBJ2-3,CSASIRRGVGTDTQYF,TGCAGTGCTAGTATTCGGCGGGGGGTCGGCACAGATACGCAGTATTTT
NA,NA,TRBV21-1,TRBJ2-7,CASSKALGEYEQYF,TGTGCCAGCAGCAAAGCGCTCGGAGAGTACGAGCAGTACTTC
NA,NA,TRBV11-2,TRBJ1-3,CASSFGLPLSSGNTIYF,TGTGCCAGCAGCTTCGGGTTGCCGTTGAGCTCTGGAAACACCATATATTTT
NA,NA,TRBV6-1,TRBJ2-5,CASSEIFDQETQYF,TGTGCCAGCAGTGAAATTTTCGACCAAGAGACCCAGTACTTC
TRBD1,few,TRBV19,TRBJ1-5,CASRTGSNQPQHF,TGTGCCAGTCGGACAGGGAGCAATCAGCCCCAGCATTTT
TRBD1,NA,TRBV5-1,TRBJ2-1,CASSLVATGDLNEQFF,TGCGCCAGCAGCTTGGTCGCGACAGGGGACCTAAATGAGCAGTTCTTC
NA,few,TRBV5-1,TRBJ1-2,CASRGREGGYTF,TGCGCCAGCAGAGGCAGGGAGGGAGGCTACACCTTC
NA,NA,TRBV14,TRBJ1-2,CASSQSFVRGYTF,TGTGCCAGCAGCCAGAGCTTCGTACGTGGCTACACCTTC
TRBD1,few,TRBV7-2,TRBJ1-1,CASSRDRGRAFF,TGTGCCAGCAGCCGCGACAGGGGCCGGGCTTTCTTT
NA,NA,TRBV20-1,TRBJ2-3,CSARRSDTQYF,TGCAGTGCTAGACGGTCAGATACGCAGTATTTT
NA,once,TRBV20-1,TRBJ1-3,CSASDRQRGNTIYF,TGCAGTGCTAGTGATAGACAGAGAGGAAACACCATATATTTT
NA,NA,TRBV12-3/TRBV12-4,TRBJ2-2,CASSKNTGELFF,TGTGCCAGCAGCAAAAACACCGGGGAGCTGTTTTTT
NA,NA,TRBV19,TRBJ1-5,CAAGSNQPQHF,TGTGCCGCAGGCAGCAATCAGCCCCAGCATTTT
NA,NA,TRBV5-1,TRBJ2-3,CASSLGLADTQYF,TGCGCCAGCAGCTTGGGACTAGCAGATACGCAGTATTTT
NA,NA,TRBV27,TRBJ1-1,CASSLPGGTEAFF,TGTGCCAGCAGTTTGCCGGGGGGCACTGAAGCTTTCTTT
NA,NA,TRBV7-9,TRBJ1-1,CASTTSGVNTEAFF,TGTGCCAGCACCACCTCGGGGGTGAACACTGAAGCTTTCTTT
NA,NA,TRBV3-1/TRBV3-2,TRBJ2-7,CASSPMRPGVITYEQYF,TGTGCCAGCAGCCCCATGCGGCCGGGGGTCATAACCTACGAGCAGTACTTC
NA,NA,TRBV5-6,TRBJ2-3,CASRGQNTDTQYF,TGTGCCAGCCGGGGACAAAACACAGATACGCAGTATTTT